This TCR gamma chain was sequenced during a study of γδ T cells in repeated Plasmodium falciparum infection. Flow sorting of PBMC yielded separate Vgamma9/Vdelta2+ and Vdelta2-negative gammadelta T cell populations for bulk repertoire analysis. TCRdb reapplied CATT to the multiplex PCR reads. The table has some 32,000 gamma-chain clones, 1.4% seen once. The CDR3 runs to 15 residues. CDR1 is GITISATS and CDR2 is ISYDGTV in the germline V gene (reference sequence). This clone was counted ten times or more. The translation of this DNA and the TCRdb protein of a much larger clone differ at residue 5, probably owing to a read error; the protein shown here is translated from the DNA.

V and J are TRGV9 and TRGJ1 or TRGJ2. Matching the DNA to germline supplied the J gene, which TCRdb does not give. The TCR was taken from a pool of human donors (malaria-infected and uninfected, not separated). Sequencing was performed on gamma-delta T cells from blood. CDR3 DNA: TGTGCCTTGTGGAAGGTTACTAGAACCTATTATAAGAAACTCTTT. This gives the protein CALWKVTRTYYKKLF.